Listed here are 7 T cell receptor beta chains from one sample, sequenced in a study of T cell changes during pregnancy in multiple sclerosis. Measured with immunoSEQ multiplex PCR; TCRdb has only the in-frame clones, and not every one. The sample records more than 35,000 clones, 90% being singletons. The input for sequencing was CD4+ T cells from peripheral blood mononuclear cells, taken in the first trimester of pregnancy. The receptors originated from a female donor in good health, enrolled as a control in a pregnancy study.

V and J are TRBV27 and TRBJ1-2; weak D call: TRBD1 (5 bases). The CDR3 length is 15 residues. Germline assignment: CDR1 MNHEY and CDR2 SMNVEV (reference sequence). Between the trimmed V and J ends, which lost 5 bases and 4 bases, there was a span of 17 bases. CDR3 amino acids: CASSRTPPGIYGYTF. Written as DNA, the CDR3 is TGTGCCAGCAGTCGCACCCCGCCAGGGATCTATGGCTACACCTTC.

In DNA form, the CDR3 reads TGTGCCAGCAGTTACAGGACAGGGGAAGCCGGGGAGCTGTTTTTT. It specifies CASSYRTGEAGELFF. The chain couples TRBV6-6 to TRBJ2-2, with TRBD1 matching 9 bases. CDR3 length: 15 amino acids. Trimming at V came to 2 bases and at J to 6 bases, leaving 4 bases not matched to a gene. Germline V CDR1 and CDR2: MNHNY, SVGAGI (reference sequence).

CDR3 in amino acids: CASSTYSYNEQFF. In nucleotides, the CDR3 is TGTGCCAGTAGTACGTACTCATACAATGAGCAGTTCTTC. The chain joins TRBV19 to TRBJ2-1; D call uncertain. The CDR3 totals 13 residues. V gave up 4 bases and J gave up 4 bases, with 8 bases separating them. Per germline, CDR1 LNHDA and CDR2 SQIVND (reference sequence).

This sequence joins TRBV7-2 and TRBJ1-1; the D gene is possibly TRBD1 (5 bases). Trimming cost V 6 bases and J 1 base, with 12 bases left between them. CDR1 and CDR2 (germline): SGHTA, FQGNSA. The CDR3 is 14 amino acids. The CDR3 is CASSFTTGNTEAFF. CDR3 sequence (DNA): TGTGCCAGCAGTTTTACAACAGGGAACACTGAAGCTTTCTTT.

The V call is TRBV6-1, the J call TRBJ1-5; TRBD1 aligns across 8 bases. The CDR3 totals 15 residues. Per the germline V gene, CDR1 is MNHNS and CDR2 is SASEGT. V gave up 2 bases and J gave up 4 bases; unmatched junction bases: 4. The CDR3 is CASSEPQGANQPQHF. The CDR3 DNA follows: TGTGCCAGCAGTGAACCCCAGGGGGCGAATCAGCCCCAGCATTTT.

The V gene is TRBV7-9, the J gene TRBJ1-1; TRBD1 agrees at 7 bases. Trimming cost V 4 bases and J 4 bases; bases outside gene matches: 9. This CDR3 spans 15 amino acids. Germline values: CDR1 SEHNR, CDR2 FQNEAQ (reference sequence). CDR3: CASSSRTGLSTEAFF. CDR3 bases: TGTGCCAGCAGCTCCCGGACAGGTTTGAGCACTGAAGCTTTCTTT.

The CDR3 sequence: CASSLPAYEQYF. The CDR3 DNA reads TGTGCCAGCAGCTTACCCGCCTACGAGCAGTACTTC. The chain recombines TRBV7-2 with TRBJ2-7; D unresolved. The CDR3 loop spans 12 amino acids. V lost 2 bases, J lost 2 bases, and 4 bases lay in between. Per the germline V gene, CDR1 is SGHTA and CDR2 is FQGNSA.